Shown below are 29 T cell receptor beta chains from a single sample sequenced in a study of blood T cell repertoires in COVID-19. TCRdb's table, derived via immunoSEQ multiplex PCR, lists solely in-frame clones and lacks some. Of approximately 160,000 clones in the sample, approximately 85% were seen once. The sequenced material came from peripheral blood. The receptors stem from a man aged 35-49 years who had recovered from COVID-19.

J is TRBJ2-1 and V is TRBV12-3 or TRBV12-4; the D is unclear. The CDR3 consists of 13 residues. Trimming removed 5 bases at V and 7 bases at J, with 12 bases between. The CDR3 DNA reads TGTGCCAGCAGTCCCCGGTATCTGAATGAGCAGTTCTTC. Amino acids: CASSPRYLNEQFF.

The V and J genes are TRBV11-3 and TRBJ1-1, with 7 bases aligning to TRBD1. The CDR3 covers 14 residues. The germline V gene has CDR1 SGHNT and CDR2 YENEEA. The J segment lost 0 bases and the V segment lost 4 bases, leaving 2 bases of the junction unmatched. Here the CDR3 DNA reads TGTGCCAGCAGCTCGGGACAGCTGAACACTGAAGCTTTCTTT. Translating it yields CASSSGQLNTEAFF.

The sample holds a few counts of this clone. The chain employs TRBV5-1 and TRBJ1-3; the D is unclear. Germline CDR1 SGHRS, CDR2 YFSETQ. CDR3 length: 11 residues. The V end lost 6 bases, the J end lost 3 bases, and 4 bases lay between the germline ends. Here the CDR3 reads CASTDGNTIYF. CDR3 sequence (DNA): TGCGCCAGCACAGATGGAAACACCATATATTTT.

This clone was counted between two and nine times. The rearrangement uses TRBV19 and TRBJ2-7; TRBD1 is a possible D gene (5 bases). The CDR3 totals 15 residues. Germline V lookup: CDR1 LNHDA, CDR2 SQIVND (reference sequence). The V gene lost 6 bases and the J gene lost 5 bases, with 20 bases spanning the gap. CDR3 residues: CASSPLFDGANEQYF. The CDR3 DNA reads TGTGCCAGTAGCCCCCTTTTTGATGGGGCCAACGAGCAGTACTTC.

The genes are TRBV7-2 and TRBJ2-7, with 9 bases matching TRBD1. Germline V gene sequence: CDR1 SGHTA, CDR2 FQGNSA. This CDR3 is built from 15 residues. The trim removed 1 base at V and 5 bases at J, leaving 6 bases unmatched. This CDR3 reads CASSLGWTGVNEQYF. The CDR3 region has the DNA TGTGCCAGCAGCTTAGGCTGGACAGGGGTAAACGAGCAGTACTTC.

This sequence joins TRBV3-1 (or the pseudogene TRBV3-2) and TRBJ2-2, with a possible D match to TRBD1 (6 bases). CDR3 length: 15 amino acids. Trimming removed 5 bases at V and 2 bases at J, with 12 bases between. Per the germline V gene, CDR1 is LGHDT and CDR2 is YNNKEL (reference sequence). CDR3 DNA: TGTGCCAGCAGCTTCGGGACATCCAACACCGGGGAGCTGTTTTTT. Translated: CASSFGTSNTGELFF.

The chain joins TRBV9 to TRBJ2-2; 14 bases are shared with TRBD2. After removal of 4 bases from V and 4 bases from J, the junction contained 6 bases not matched to a gene. Looked up from germline, CDR1 is SGDLS and CDR2 is YYNGEE. The CDR3 sequence is 17 residues long. In nucleotides, the CDR3 is TGTGCCAGCAGCCCAAGACTAGCGGGAGGGCGCACCGGGGAGCTGTTTTTT. Translated: CASSPRLAGGRTGELFF.

V usage is TRBV2 and J usage is TRBJ2-5; 7 nucleotides agree with TRBD2. CDR3 length equals 16 residues. Germline CDR1 reads SNHLY; CDR2 reads FYNNEI. Germline trimming cut 4 bases from V and 2 bases from J; bases unmatched to any gene: 10. CDR3: CASSGGEGLGQETQYF. The CDR3 DNA reads as TGTGCCAGCAGTGGTGGGGAGGGTTTGGGGCAAGAGACCCAGTACTTC.

This clone was counted once. The chain uses TRBV9 and TRBJ2-2, with D perhaps TRBD1 (7 bases). Germline V gene sequence: CDR1 SGDLS, CDR2 YYNGEE. V was pared by 3 bases and J by 6 bases, with 15 bases between. CDR3 length equals 15 residues. The CDR3 here is CASSALSGGSGELFF. In DNA form, the CDR3 reads TGTGCCAGCAGCGCCCTCTCAGGGGGGTCCGGGGAGCTGTTTTTT.

The chain couples TRBV28 to TRBJ1-3; 10 bases line up with TRBD1. The CDR3 consists of 18 residues. V was pared by 4 bases and J by 4 bases, with 13 bases of the junction left unmatched. In germline, CDR1 is MDHEN, CDR2 SYDVKM. This CDR3 is CASSSSGTGVILGNTIYF. In nucleotides, the CDR3 is TGTGCCAGCAGTTCGTCCGGGACAGGGGTTATACTCGGAAACACCATATATTTT.

The chain has TRBV11-3 and TRBJ2-6; no clear D. The CDR3 contains 16 residues. V lost 4 bases and J 0 bases, leaving 10 bases between the germline ends. Germline CDR1 and CDR2: SGHNT and YENEEA. For the CDR3, the DNA is TGTGCCAGCAGCTCTGGCCCTAGCTCTGGGGCCAACGTCCTGACTTTC. This encodes CASSSGPSSGANVLTF.

The sample holds one count of this clone. The CDR3 nucleotides are TGTGCCAGTAGTGAATCCGGGTCCAAAAACATTCAGTACTTC. Translated: CASSESGSKNIQYF. V and J are TRBV19 and TRBJ2-4, with no clear D. CDR3 length equals 14 residues. Germline V CDR1 and CDR2: LNHDA, SQIVND (reference sequence). Deletions cut 5 bases from V and 2 bases from J, with 10 bases between.

The chain is built from TRBV18 and TRBJ2-1; D gene uncertain. There are 15 residues in the CDR3. The germline V gene has CDR1 KGHSH and CDR2 LQKENI. Trimming stripped 3 bases from V and 0 bases from J, with 9 bases between. CDR3 nucleotide sequence: TGTGCCAGCTCACCGGTACAGACCTCCTACAATGAGCAGTTCTTC. This encodes CASSPVQTSYNEQFF.

A single count supports this clone. This chain uses TRBV28 with TRBJ1-1; D remains unclear. Germline V gene sequence: CDR1 MDHEN, CDR2 SYDVKM. The CDR3 runs 12 residues. Deletions cut 7 bases from V and 0 bases from J, with 6 bases between. The CDR3 is CASKEVNTEAFF. The CDR3 bases are TGTGCCAGCAAGGAGGTGAACACTGAAGCTTTCTTT.

V usage is TRBV5-8 and J usage is TRBJ1-4; D is unclear. Germline-derived CDR1 and CDR2 are SGHTS and YDEGEE. V shed 4 bases and J shed 11 bases, with 18 bases lying between them. The CDR3 has 14 residues. The CDR3 here is CASSPDMLIRKLFF. The CDR3 DNA is TGTGCCAGCAGCCCTGACATGTTAATCAGGAAACTGTTTTTT.

The rearrangement links TRBV7-2 to TRBJ1-5; D unclear. The germline V gene has CDR1 SGHTA and CDR2 FQGNSA. The germline V and J ends were trimmed by 5 bases and 5 bases, with 7 bases remaining between them. The CDR3 is 12 residues long. The CDR3 loop is CASSPRDQPQHF. CDR3 DNA: TGTGCCAGCAGCCCTCGGGATCAGCCCCAGCATTTT.

CDR3 protein: CASSQSSGLEAFF. The CDR3 nucleotides are TGTGCCAGCAGCCAAAGTTCGGGTCTTGAAGCTTTCTTT. The rearrangement uses TRBV3-1 (or the pseudogene TRBV3-2) and TRBJ1-1; the D is unclear. V lost 2 bases, J lost 7 bases, and 11 bases lay in between. This CDR3 contains 13 residues. The germline CDR1 and CDR2 sequences are LGHDT and YNNKEL (reference sequence).

The J gene is TRBJ1-1, the V gene TRBV2; a weak D match, TRBD1 (6 bases). The CDR3 totals 13 residues. Germline-derived CDR1 and CDR2 are SNHLY and FYNNEI. Trimming stripped 4 bases from V and 10 bases from J, with 16 bases between. CDR3 sequence reads: CASSGSQGRGAFF. The DNA of the CDR3 is TGTGCCAGCAGTGGAAGTCAGGGGAGAGGAGCTTTCTTT.

This chain uses TRBV7-8 with TRBJ2-6; 7 bases are shared with TRBD1. The CDR3 is 15 amino acids. In germline, CDR1 is SGHVS, CDR2 FQNEAQ. V lost 5 bases, J lost 4 bases, and 5 bases stayed unmatched. In DNA form, the CDR3 reads TGTGCCAGCAGCCTTGACAGGGCCGGGGCCAACGTCCTGACTTTC. Its protein product is CASSLDRAGANVLTF.

The chain carries TRBV7-9 and TRBJ1-2; D ambiguous. The ends were cut back, 1 base at V and 6 bases at J, with 18 bases in the middle. Germline V gives CDR1 SEHNR, CDR2 FQNEAQ (reference sequence). The CDR3 has 16 amino acids. The CDR3 sequence: CASSLERYSRRDGYTF. The DNA for the CDR3 is TGTGCCAGCAGCTTAGAGAGGTACAGTCGGAGGGATGGCTACACCTTC.

This chain uses TRBV27 with TRBJ2-1, with TRBD2 matching over 8 bases. CDR3 size: 14 residues. The germline gives CDR1 MNHEY, CDR2 SMNVEV (reference sequence). V was clipped by 9 bases and J by 5 bases; unmatched bases: 9. The CDR3 region has the DNA TGTGCCAGTAGTAGGGGCGGGAGGAACAATGAGCAGTTCTTC. Its translation: CASSRGGRNNEQFF.

In this sample, this clone turned up once. The gene calls are TRBV18 and TRBJ1-1; D uncertain. Germline assignment: CDR1 KGHSH and CDR2 LQKENI. This CDR3 is built from 17 residues. Trimming took 1 base from V and 0 from J, leaving 15 bases between them. The CDR3 bases are TGTGCCAGCTCACCACTTAAACCATCTACGATGAACACTGAAGCTTTCTTT. It codes for CASSPLKPSTMNTEAFF.

The rearrangement links TRBV30 to TRBJ2-3; D may be TRBD1 (5 bases). The CDR3 consists of 12 residues. CDR1 and CDR2 from the germline V gene are GTSNPN and SVGIG (reference sequence). The V gene lost 4 bases and the J gene lost 4 bases, with 9 bases spanning the gap. The CDR3 loop reads CAWNQGSDTQYF. In DNA, the CDR3 is TGTGCCTGGAACCAGGGCTCAGATACGCAGTATTTT.

This chain joins TRBV7-2 and TRBJ1-2; 7 bases agree with TRBD1. With 3 bases clipped from V and 2 bases from J, the junction kept 3 bases outside the gene matches. CDR1 is SGHTA, CDR2 FQGNSA, per germline. This CDR3 is 14 amino acids long. The CDR3 coding sequence is TGTGCCAGCAGCTTGGGACAGTACAACTATGGCTACACCTTC. As protein: CASSLGQYNYGYTF.

The V call is TRBV11-2, the J call TRBJ1-2; no definite D call. Germline loops: CDR1 SGHAT, CDR2 FQNNGV. The CDR3 totals 13 residues. V gave up 2 bases and J gave up 1 base, with 5 bases separating them. The CDR3 coding sequence is TGTGCCAGCAGCTTACAGATTAACTATGGCTACACCTTC. This encodes CASSLQINYGYTF.

The J gene is TRBJ1-1, the V gene TRBV4-1; TRBD1 is a possible D gene (5 bases). The CDR3 runs 18 residues. Germline CDR1 MGHRA, CDR2 YSYEKL. V lost 0 bases, J lost 1 base, and 18 bases lay in between. CDR3 bases: TGCGCCAGCAGCCAAGATTTGGGGCGGGGCTCGTCGAACACTGAAGCTTTCTTT. Encoded protein: CASSQDLGRGSSNTEAFF.

The chain is built from TRBV7-2 and TRBJ1-5, with 8 bases matching TRBD1. This CDR3 is 14 amino acids long. V shed 5 bases and J 6 bases; nucleotides not matched to a gene: 6. Germline CDR1 reads SGHTA; CDR2 reads FQGNSA. CDR3 nucleotides: TGTGCCAGCAGCCCAGGGGGCGCCGGTCAGCCCCAGCATTTT. The encoded protein is CASSPGGAGQPQHF.

J is TRBJ2-7 and V is TRBV3-1 (or the pseudogene TRBV3-2); 9 bases agree with TRBD1. V gave up 1 base and J gave up 4 bases; unmatched junction bases: 8. The CDR3 totals 16 residues. CDR1 and CDR2 (germline): LGHDT, YNNKEL (reference sequence). The CDR3: CASSQGIPGQGYEQYF. DNA for the CDR3: TGTGCCAGCAGCCAAGGCATCCCGGGACAGGGTTACGAGCAGTACTTC.

This sequence joins TRBV27 and TRBJ2-1; a possible D gene is TRBD1 (5 bases). CDR1 and CDR2 from the germline V gene are MNHEY and SMNVEV (reference sequence). The V gene lost 4 bases and the J gene lost 15 bases, with 16 bases spanning the gap. CDR3 length equals 12 residues. The CDR3 protein is CASSSTPRAPFF. Written as DNA, the CDR3 is TGTGCCAGCAGTTCGACTCCCAGGGCACCGTTCTTC.